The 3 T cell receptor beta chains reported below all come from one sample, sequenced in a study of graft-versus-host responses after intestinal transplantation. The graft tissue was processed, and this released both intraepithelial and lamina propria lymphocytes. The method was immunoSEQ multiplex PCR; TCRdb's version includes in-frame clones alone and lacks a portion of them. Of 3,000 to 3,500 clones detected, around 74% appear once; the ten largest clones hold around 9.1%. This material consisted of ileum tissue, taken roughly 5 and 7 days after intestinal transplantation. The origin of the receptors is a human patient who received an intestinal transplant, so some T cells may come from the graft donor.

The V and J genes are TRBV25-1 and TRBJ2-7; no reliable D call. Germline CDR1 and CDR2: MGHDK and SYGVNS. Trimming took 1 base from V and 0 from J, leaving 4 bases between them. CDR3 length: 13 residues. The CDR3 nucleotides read TGTGCCAGCAGTGAATCCAGCTCCTACGAGCAGTACTTC. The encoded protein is CASSESSSYEQYF.

The CDR3 protein is CASSLTTDTQYF. The CDR3 nucleotides read TGCGCCAGCAGCTTGACCACAGATACGCAGTATTTT. This sequence joins TRBV5-1 and TRBJ2-3; D unresolved. Per the germline V gene, CDR1 is SGHRS and CDR2 is YFSETQ. This CDR3 region has 12 residues. Trimming removed 1 base at V and 2 bases at J, with 2 bases between.

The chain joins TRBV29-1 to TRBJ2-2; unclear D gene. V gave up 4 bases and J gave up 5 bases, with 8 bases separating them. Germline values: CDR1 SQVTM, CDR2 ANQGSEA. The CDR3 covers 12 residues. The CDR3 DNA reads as TGCAGCGTTGGGGAAGGGACCGGGGAGCTGTTTTTT. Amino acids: CSVGEGTGELFF.